This T cell receptor beta chain was sequenced in a study of T cell responses to AZD1222 COVID-19 vaccine. Study-level information: Combined were second doses at about 4 or about 12 weeks. Study results and caveats: Among spike-specific TCRs, nearly half reportedly target unmutated variant regions. Among AZD1222 vaccinees, only six or seven were seropositive at baseline.

Remarks on this clone: Its antigen is not identified.

Produced via immunoSEQ multiplex PCR; TCRdb's table is partial and in-frame only. The sample yields fewer than 150,000 clones, about 87% seen once. This TCR came from an adult in good health. Sequencing used peripheral blood, obtained on day 0 of AZD1222 vaccination.

The DNA of the CDR3 is TGTGCCAGCAGTCGGACAGCGCGTCAGGACACTGAAGCTTTCTTT. Protein: CASSRTARQDTEAFF. The chain combines TRBV6-2 or TRBV6-3 with TRBJ1-1; a possible D gene is TRBD1 (6 bases). Germline values: CDR1 MNHEY, CDR2 SVGEGT. The V end was cut by 5 bases, the J end by 3 bases, with 16 bases between. The CDR3 is made up of 15 amino acids.